This entry lists 18 T cell receptor beta chains sequenced from one sample in a study of shared clonotypes between healthy human individuals. Sequencing was performed with immunoSEQ multiplex PCR; in TCRdb, only in-frame clones are kept and a portion is missing. This table has almost 750,000 clones, 55% to 80% appearing once. Specimen: memory CD4+ T cells sorted from blood. Subset denoted: CD45RA-negative fraction. The source is a woman younger than 45 in good health.

The rearrangement links TRBV20-1 to TRBJ2-1, with D hard to call. CDR3 size: 11 residues. Per germline, CDR1 DFQATT and CDR2 SNEGSKA (reference sequence). The germline V and J ends were trimmed by 6 bases and 9 bases, with 12 bases remaining between them. The chain's CDR3 is CSAGQWSEQFF. In nucleotides, the CDR3 is TGCAGTGCCGGTCAGTGGAGTGAGCAGTTCTTC.

This chain connects TRBV6-5 to TRBJ1-1; D remains unclear. V was cut by 0 bases and J by 0 bases, with 11 bases left in between. The CDR3 has 16 residues. The germline CDR1 and CDR2 sequences are MNHEY and SVGAGI. The CDR3 region has the DNA TGTGCCAGCAGTTACTCTGGTATACTACTGAACACTGAAGCTTTCTTT. Protein: CASSYSGILLNTEAFF.

The chain employs TRBV5-1 and TRBJ1-2; a weak D match, TRBD1 (6 bases). Trimming removed 7 bases at V and 4 bases at J, with 14 bases between. This CDR3 is built from 13 residues. In germline, CDR1 is SGHRS, CDR2 YFSETQ. Here the CDR3 DNA reads TGCGCCAGCCGGTACAGGGAGCCCTATGGCTACACCTTC. This encodes CASRYREPYGYTF.

The chain is built from TRBV7-8 and TRBJ2-7, with D perhaps matching TRBD1 (5 bases). The germline V gene has CDR1 SGHVS and CDR2 FQNEAQ. The CDR3 spans 15 residues. V was trimmed by 6 bases and J by 6 bases, leaving 21 bases between them. CDR3 protein: CASSRGRTTSGEQYF. The CDR3 DNA reads as TGTGCCAGCAGTCGAGGACGGACAACGTCTGGCGAGCAGTACTTC.

V usage is TRBV28 and J usage is TRBJ2-1; D is possibly TRBD2 (6 bases). The ends were cut back, 6 bases at V and 0 bases at J, with 12 bases in the middle. The CDR3 is 15 amino acids. Germline V lookup: CDR1 MDHEN, CDR2 SYDVKM. Here the CDR3 DNA reads TGTGCCAGCAGGCCGGGACTTAGCTCCTACAATGAGCAGTTCTTC. The encoded protein is CASRPGLSSYNEQFF.

In its sample, this clone was seen a few times. The same CDR3 also results from other DNA sequences found in this sample. CDR3 sequence (DNA): TGTGCCAGCTCTTGGACAGATACGCAGTATTTT. Its protein product is CASSWTDTQYF. The genes are TRBV11-2 and TRBJ2-3, with D hard to call. The germline gives CDR1 SGHAT, CDR2 FQNNGV. This CDR3 is built from 11 residues. V lost 8 bases, J lost 3 bases, and 6 bases lay in between. Using reference TRBV11-2 and TRBJ2-3 for the parts outside the CDR3, the full variable domain is EAGVAQSPRYKIIEKRQSVAFWCNPISGHATLYWYQQILGQGPKLLIQFQNNGVVDDSQLPKDRFSAERLKGVDSTLKIQPAKLEDSAVYLCASSWTDTQYFGPGTRLTVL.

The chain uses TRBV6-1 and TRBJ1-5; no reliable D call. The V gene's germline CDR1 is MNHNS and CDR2 SASEGT. This CDR3 is built from 12 residues. Deletions cut 2 bases from V and 6 bases from J, with 5 bases between. The chain's CDR3 is CASSEPIQPQHF. The CDR3 DNA is TGTGCCAGCAGTGAACCTATTCAGCCCCAGCATTTT.

The chain links TRBV7-9 to TRBJ2-3, with 7 bases that match TRBD2. The CDR3 is 15 residues long. Per germline, CDR1 SEHNR and CDR2 FQNEAQ (reference sequence). The trim removed 3 bases at V and 0 bases at J, leaving 3 bases unmatched. CDR3: CASSLNSGSTDTQYF. The CDR3 nucleotides read TGTGCCAGCAGCTTGAATAGCGGGAGCACAGATACGCAGTATTTT. The whole variable domain, remainder taken from reference TRBV7-9 and TRBJ2-3, is DTGVSQNPRHKITKRGQNVTFRCDPISEHNRLYWYRQTLGQGPEFLTYFQNEAQLEKSRLLSDRFSAERPKGSFSTLEIQRTEQGDSAMYLCASSLNSGSTDTQYFGPGTRLTVL.

This clone was seen only once. The chain employs TRBV18 and TRBJ1-5, with D possibly being TRBD1 (5 bases). The CDR3 covers 15 residues. V gave up 6 bases and J gave up 1 base, with 13 bases separating them. Germline V gene data show CDR1 as KGHSH and CDR2 as LQKENI. Here the CDR3 DNA reads TGTGCCAGCTCGGCTCAGGGATACAGCAATCAGCCCCAGCATTTT. Its protein is CASSAQGYSNQPQHF.

This chain uses TRBV4-1 with TRBJ1-2; 9 bases match TRBD1. This CDR3 region has 15 residues. Trimming took 0 bases from V and 8 from J; bases not matched to a gene: 7. The V gene's germline CDR1 is MGHRA and CDR2 YSYEKL. CDR3 sequence: CASSQDSGTGMGYTF. Written as DNA, the CDR3 is TGCGCCAGCAGCCAAGATTCGGGGACAGGGATGGGCTACACCTTC.

The chain recombines TRBV5-6 with TRBJ2-1, with 13 nucleotides matching TRBD2. J gave up 4 bases and V 4 bases, and 8 bases lay outside the gene matches. CDR3 length: 17 residues. Germline V gene data show CDR1 as SGHDT and CDR2 as YYEEEE. The CDR3 spells CASSPGLAGAAYNEQFF. The CDR3 bases are TGTGCCAGCAGCCCAGGACTAGCGGGAGCGGCGTACAATGAGCAGTTCTTC. The full variable domain, with the rest looked up from reference TRBV5-6 and TRBJ2-1, is DAGVTQSPTHLIKTRGQQVTLRCSPKSGHDTVSWYQQALGQGPQFIFQYYEEEERQRGNFPDRFSGHQFPNYSSELNVNALLLGDSALYLCASSPGLAGAAYNEQFFGPGTRLTVL.

The J gene is TRBJ2-7, the V gene TRBV5-1, with D possibly being TRBD1 or TRBD2 (6 bases each). V gave up 3 bases and J gave up 6 bases, with 16 bases separating them. CDR3 length: 14 amino acids. The germline gives CDR1 SGHRS, CDR2 YFSETQ. Here the CDR3 reads CASSSNPGAGEQYF. The CDR3 DNA is TGCGCCAGCAGCTCTAATCCGGGGGCGGGCGAGCAGTACTTC.

This clone showed up many times. The chain links TRBV6-5 to TRBJ2-1; D remains ambiguous. This CDR3 is built from 13 residues. Germline CDR1 MNHEY, CDR2 SVGAGI. V was clipped by 3 bases and J by 5 bases, with 8 bases between them. This CDR3 is CASSYAADNEQFF. The CDR3 nucleotides read TGTGCCAGCAGTTATGCGGCTGACAATGAGCAGTTCTTC.

V gene TRBV6-4 combines with J gene TRBJ1-3, with 7 bases fitting TRBD1. CDR3 length: 16 residues. Unmatched junction bases numbered 7, after V lost 5 bases and J lost 0 bases. Per germline, CDR1 MRHNA and CDR2 SNTAGT. DNA of the CDR3: TGTGCCAGCAGTAAAGACAGGGCTAGCTCTGGAAACACCATATATTTT. Amino acid sequence: CASSKDRASSGNTIYF.

Turning to this clone: Distinct nucleotide sequences in the sample also encode this CDR3. The chain carries TRBV7-9 and TRBJ1-5; no clear D. With 3 bases removed from V and 5 bases from J, the gap between germline ends came to 8 bases. Germline lookup yields CDR1 SEHNR and CDR2 FQNEAQ (reference sequence). CDR3 length equals 13 residues. CDR3 DNA: TGTGCCAGCAGCTTTAGTGGGGATCAGCCCCAGCATTTT. Translating gives CASSFSGDQPQHF. Looking up the rest from reference TRBV7-9 and TRBJ1-5 gives the full variable domain: DTGVSQNPRHKITKRGQNVTFRCDPISEHNRLYWYRQTLGQGPEFLTYFQNEAQLEKSRLLSDRFSAERPKGSFSTLEIQRTEQGDSAMYLCASSFSGDQPQHFGDGTRLSIL.

This clone was counted a few times. The J gene is TRBJ2-3, the V gene TRBV29-1, with TRBD2 matching 8 bases. This CDR3 has 12 residues. The germline CDR1 and CDR2 sequences are SQVTM and ANQGSEA. J gave up 3 bases and V 7 bases, and 3 bases lay outside the gene matches. The CDR3 spells CSAGLETDTQYF. DNA for the CDR3: TGCAGCGCGGGACTAGAAACAGATACGCAGTATTTT.

The genes are TRBV11-3 and TRBJ2-7; D is perhaps TRBD1 or TRBD2 (5 bases each). Germline V gene data show CDR1 as SGHNT and CDR2 as YENEEA. V was pared by 3 bases and J by 6 bases, with 12 bases between. This CDR3 comprises 13 residues. CDR3 DNA: TGTGCCAGCAGCTTCCCCCCGGGGCCCGAGCAGTACTTC. This translates into CASSFPPGPEQYF.

A single count supports this clone. V usage is TRBV7-8 and J usage is TRBJ2-5, with TRBD2 as a possible D gene (6 bases). Trimming pared 6 bases from V and 5 bases from J, leaving 22 bases between. Germline V gene data show CDR1 as SGHVS and CDR2 as FQNEAQ. This CDR3 spans 16 amino acids. Written as DNA, the CDR3 is TGTGCCAGCAGGTGGCGAAGAAGCGGGCCTCGGGAGACCCAGTACTTC. This translates into CASRWRRSGPRETQYF.